The subject of this entry is one T cell receptor beta chain. Germline CDR1 reads KGHSH; CDR2 reads LQKENI. CDR3 length: 16 amino acids. V dropped 3 bases and J dropped 0; count of bases not matched to a gene: 7. These data belong to a study of T cell changes during pregnancy in multiple sclerosis. Here immunoSEQ multiplex PCR was the method, and the copy in TCRdb shows in-frame clones only, minus some. The top ten clones hold over 0.8% of a sample with 65,000 to 85,000 clones, about 90% of them seen once. The TCR comes from a female donor in good health, enrolled as a control in a pregnancy study. The source material was peripheral blood, sampled in the first trimester of pregnancy. The V and J genes are TRBV18 and TRBJ2-5, with 7 bases matching TRBD2. CDR3 sequence: CASSPLGRPNQETQYF. The CDR3 DNA sequence: TGTGCCAGCTCACCCCTCGGGAGGCCGAACCAAGAGACCCAGTACTTC.